This T cell receptor beta chain emerged from a study of blood T cell repertoires in COVID-19. Study-level information: COVID-19 samples collected from the United States, Italy and Spain covered acute and convalescent phases. PBMCs, B-cell-depleted T cells, or T cells provided the cDNA or gDNA that made up the material.

How the authors handled the data: From reference gene primer amplification, estimates of nucleated cell counts were derived. Repertoires were generated with immunoSEQ multiplex PCR, while TCRdb's copy carries only in-frame clones and drops some. From that table come the V and J calls and clone size; the DNA was used to work out D and trimming. The data hold 97,000 or so clones, with around 90% observed a single time. Per germline, CDR1 MDHEN and CDR2 SYDVKM. The CDR3 has 13 amino acids. Trimming removed 3 bases at V and 3 bases at J, with 8 bases between. Sequenced: peripheral blood. The rearrangement links TRBV28 to TRBJ1-1, with D hard to call. The receptor was isolated from a man in his forties or fifties with active or convalescent COVID-19. CDR3 DNA: TGTGCCAGCAGTTTTAACGGAGACACTGAAGCTTTCTTT. This gives the protein CASSFNGDTEAFF.